This T cell receptor beta chain was recovered during a study of cytomegalovirus exposure and HLA in healthy donors. Study-wide background: Genotyping showed around 80% of 398 donors falling in the Caucasian-associated ancestry cluster. Study-wide results and limits: The study flagged some 170 TCR beta chains as cytomegalovirus-associated. A missense DCLRE1C variant was associated with V- and J-gene trimming of TCR beta chains in a later analysis, and an independent cohort replicated the association. Later findings reportedly placed an Asian-associated ancestry cluster below the 666-donor mean for N-insertions.

PCR involved 60 Vbeta and 13 Jbeta primers. Using immunoSEQ multiplex PCR, the repertoire was profiled, and TCRdb retains in-frame clones only, with some absent. The sample has 150,000 or so clones, 70% to 90% seen once. Note on this clone: Its antigen is currently unknown.

Deletions cut 2 bases from V and 3 bases from J, with 9 bases between. Germline CDR1 reads SGHDT; CDR2 reads YYEEEE. This CDR3 region has 15 residues. The sample consisted of PBMCs. V and J are TRBV5-6 and TRBJ1-6; no reliable D call. The sequence was obtained from a man aged 50 to 60 in good health and CMV-seronegative. The CDR3 is CASSLPTGYNSPLHF. The CDR3 nucleotides read TGTGCCAGCAGCTTACCGACGGGCTATAATTCACCCCTCCACTTT. Drawing the rest from reference TRBV5-6 and TRBJ1-6, the complete variable domain is DAGVTQSPTHLIKTRGQQVTLRCSPKSGHDTVSWYQQALGQGPQFIFQYYEEEERQRGNFPDRFSGHQFPNYSSELNVNALLLGDSALYLCASSLPTGYNSPLHFGNGTRLTVT.